This note documents a single T cell receptor beta chain sequence. Its antigen is currently unknown. A much larger clone sits a single nucleotide away, making a read error possible. This record belongs to a study of T cells in Graves' hyperthyroidism and ophthalmopathy. What was amplified from RNA transcripts were TCR beta CDR3 regions. HTBI primers drove first-round RT-PCR of the TCR CDR3. TCRdb redid the calling of the multiplex PCR reads with MiXCR, one entry per CDR3 protein. The sample lists approximately 300,000 distinct CDR3 sequences, over 15% occurring once. Each ophthalmopathy patient scored at least 3 on the Clinical Activity Score and at least 4 on NOSPECS grade, with duration under 3 months. Patients showing uncontrolled infection, other autoimmune disease, pregnancy or lactation were ineligible. Each diagnosis was grounded in clinical symptoms, serum thyroxine and TRAb, thyroid ultrasound, and orbital computed tomography.

The CDR3 extends over 11 amino acids. The V gene's germline CDR1 is MDHEN and CDR2 SYDVKM. Study findings and constraints: The model identified upcoming ophthalmopathy a median approximately 6.4 months ahead of onset.

The sequenced sample was blood. The chain joins TRBV28 to TRBJ1-2, with D unresolved. The sequence derives from a woman aged 55-69 years with Graves' ophthalmopathy. The CDR3 here is CASRFGYGYTF. The CDR3 nucleotides read TGTGCCAGCCGTTTTGGCTATGGCTACACCTTC.